This TCR beta chain was recorded in a study of blood T cell repertoires in COVID-19. Across the whole study: The United States, Italy and Spain were the sources of the acute and convalescent COVID-19 samples. T cells, B-cell-depleted T cells, or PBMCs supplied cDNA or gDNA.

In the study's own analysis: For nucleated cells, counts were estimated from reference gene primer amplification. This table comes from immunoSEQ multiplex PCR, and its TCRdb copy is limited to in-frame clones, with some not included. Clone size and the V and J calls come from that table; the DNA yielded D and trimming. The sample lists tens of thousands of clones, around 90% occurring once. The germline V gene has CDR1 ENHRY and CDR2 SYGVKD. The CDR3 contains 16 residues. Trimming removed 2 bases from V and 5 bases from J, with 15 bases in between. This TCR came from a woman aged 80 or older with active or convalescent COVID-19. The sequencing sample was made of peripheral blood. The V and J genes are TRBV10-3 and TRBJ2-2, with a possible D match to TRBD2 (7 bases). The CDR3 DNA reads TGTGCCATCAGTGAGGAGGGGGGGCTTAAGACCGGGGAGCTGTTTTTT. Translating gives CAISEEGGLKTGELFF.